Below, 27 T cell receptor beta chains from the same sample are listed, as sequenced in a study of shared clonotypes between healthy human individuals. Assay: immunoSEQ multiplex PCR; the TCRdb copy retains only in-frame clones and omits some. The sample contains more than 450,000 clones, more than 65% of which appear only once. Input material: PBMCs. These receptors came from a woman aged 40 to 50 in good health. Some clones in this sample may be carry-over from other donors' samples.

The V and J genes are TRBV7-8 and TRBJ2-3, with D perhaps matching TRBD2 (5 bases). This CDR3 is 17 amino acids long. Per the germline V gene, CDR1 is SGHVS and CDR2 is FQNEAQ. The V end lost 5 bases, the J end lost 6 bases, and 24 bases lay between the germline ends. CDR3 coding DNA: TGTGCCAGCAGCGCAGGACTCGTTTCGGTCGGGCTGGATACGCAGTATTTT. Residues: CASSAGLVSVGLDTQYF.

The chain carries TRBV7-3 and TRBJ2-1, with 11 bases identical to TRBD2. The germline V gene has CDR1 SGHTA and CDR2 FQGTGA. J lost 5 bases, V lost 2 bases, and 5 bases had no gene match. CDR3 length: 16 amino acids. The CDR3 here is CASSLRASGRNNEQFF. CDR3 in DNA: TGTGCCAGCAGCTTACGGGCTAGCGGGAGGAACAATGAGCAGTTCTTC.

CDR3 in amino acids: CASSPPWVDGYTF. CDR3 nucleotide sequence: TGTGCCAGCTCACCACCGTGGGTTGATGGCTACACCTTC. The rearrangement uses TRBV18 and TRBJ1-2, with D hard to call. With 0 bases removed from V and 6 bases from J, the gap between germline ends came to 8 bases. Germline loops: CDR1 KGHSH, CDR2 LQKENI. The CDR3 spans 13 residues.

The V and J genes are TRBV6-5 and TRBJ2-1; D assignment may be TRBD1 or TRBD2 (5 bases each). Trimming took off 1 base at V and 8 bases at J, with 15 bases between the two ends. Per the germline V gene, CDR1 is MNHEY and CDR2 is SVGAGI. The CDR3 has 15 residues. DNA for the CDR3: TGTGCCAGCAGTTACTTTGGGACCCCTTGGGATGAGCAGTTCTTC. Protein product: CASSYFGTPWDEQFF.

This clone was recorded a few times. The chain has TRBV13 and TRBJ1-1; D might be TRBD1 (5 bases). Germline lookup yields CDR1 PRHDT and CDR2 FYEKMQ (reference sequence). This CDR3 comprises 12 residues. Trimming took 5 bases from V and 6 from J, leaving 10 bases between them. The CDR3 spells CASSQGVSEAFF. The CDR3, as DNA: TGTGCCAGCAGCCAGGGAGTCTCTGAAGCTTTCTTT.

This chain links TRBV11-1 with TRBJ2-7; 11 nucleotides line up with TRBD1. V was clipped by 5 bases and J by 4 bases; unmatched bases: 7. Germline loops: CDR1 SGHAT, CDR2 FQDESV (reference sequence). The CDR3 sequence is 15 residues long. For the CDR3, the DNA is TGTGCCAGCAGCCTACGGACAGGGGGCAGATACGAGCAGTACTTC. Its translation: CASSLRTGGRYEQYF.

The chain has TRBV6-5 and TRBJ2-3, with no clear D. V dropped 0 bases and J dropped 5 bases, with 6 bases sitting between them. Germline loops: CDR1 MNHEY, CDR2 SVGAGI. CDR3 size: 13 residues. This CDR3 reads CASSYSGGDTQYF. In nucleotides, the CDR3 is TGTGCCAGCAGTTACTCTGGCGGAGATACGCAGTATTTT.

The J gene is TRBJ1-6, the V gene TRBV19, with D possibly matching TRBD1 (5 bases). Trimming shortened V by 8 bases and J by 4 bases, and 12 bases separated the two germline ends. Germline CDR1 and CDR2: LNHDA and SQIVND (reference sequence). The CDR3 contains 14 residues. The CDR3 DNA follows: TGTGCCAGTCAGCCCGGGGGGTATAATTCACCCCTCCACTTT. Translating gives CASQPGGYNSPLHF.

This clone was counted a single time. The chain uses TRBV6-4 and TRBJ2-1, with 8 bases lining up with TRBD1. The CDR3 totals 15 residues. CDR1 MRHNA and CDR2 SNTAGT come from the germline V gene. The ends lost 0 bases at V and 7 bases at J; junction bases unmatched: 5. CDR3 bases: TGTGCCAGCAGTGACTCGATACAGGGGGGAAATGAGCAGTTCTTC. As protein: CASSDSIQGGNEQFF.

The chain couples TRBV30 to TRBJ2-1; 8 bases match TRBD2. Germline V gene lookup returns CDR1 GTSNPN and CDR2 SVGIG (reference sequence). Trimming removed 3 bases from V and 2 bases from J; junction bases left unmatched: 6. The CDR3 spans 15 residues. CDR3 DNA sequence: TGTGCCTGGAGCCGGCTAGCGGGCGCCTACAATGAGCAGTTCTTC. Translated, it gives CAWSRLAGAYNEQFF.

The rearrangement links TRBV6-5 to TRBJ2-1; no clear D. There are 14 residues in the CDR3. V lost 0 bases to trimming and J lost 5 bases, with 8 bases between them. Germline V gene sequence: CDR1 MNHEY, CDR2 SVGAGI. The CDR3, as DNA: TGTGCCAGCAGTTACTCGGCAGAAAACAATGAGCAGTTCTTC. It is translated as CASSYSAENNEQFF.

This clone appeared many times. The rearrangement uses TRBV23-1 and TRBJ2-6; 7 bases are shared with TRBD1. TRBV23-1 is given ORF status, its function remaining uncertain. This CDR3 is built from 16 residues. The trim removed 6 bases at V and 3 bases at J, leaving 8 bases unmatched. CDR3 loop: CASSPARGRGANVLTF. CDR3 DNA: TGCGCCAGCAGCCCTGCTAGGGGGCGTGGGGCCAACGTCCTGACTTTC.

CDR3: CASTKGVPEGEKLFF. The DNA of the CDR3 is TGTGCCAGTACCAAAGGGGTCCCAGAGGGTGAAAAACTGTTTTTT. V is TRBV19 and J is TRBJ1-4; D is perhaps TRBD1 (5 bases). This CDR3 is 15 amino acids long. Germline values: CDR1 LNHDA, CDR2 SQIVND (reference sequence). Trimming took off 7 bases at V and 7 bases at J, with 19 bases between the two ends.

The chain employs TRBV28 and TRBJ1-2; TRBD1 might be the D (5 bases). The CDR3 covers 12 residues. Germline V gene lookup returns CDR1 MDHEN and CDR2 SYDVKM. The germline V and J ends were trimmed by 5 bases and 4 bases, with 8 bases remaining between them. This chain's CDR3 is CASSRGIYGYTF. CDR3 DNA sequence: TGTGCCAGCAGTAGGGGCATCTATGGCTACACCTTC.

The CDR3 nucleotides are TGTGCCAGCAGCTTAGGGGCCGGGACAGGGGGCACAGATACGCAGTATTTT. Translating it yields CASSLGAGTGGTDTQYF. The V gene is TRBV7-9, the J gene TRBJ2-3, with 10 bases that match TRBD1. V lost 1 base, J lost 1 base, and 5 bases stayed unmatched. This CDR3 comprises 17 residues. Germline loops: CDR1 SEHNR, CDR2 FQNEAQ (reference sequence).

This clone occurred a few times. Other DNA sequences within the sample encode an identical CDR3. This chain uses TRBV29-1 with TRBJ1-1; TRBD1 matches at 8 bases. This CDR3 has 12 amino acids. The V gene's germline CDR1 is SQVTM and CDR2 ANQGSEA. Germline trimming cut 7 bases from V and 1 base from J; bases unmatched to any gene: 2. The chain's CDR3 is CSAGTGNTEAFF. CDR3 DNA sequence: TGCAGCGCAGGGACAGGGAACACTGAAGCTTTCTTT.

This chain links TRBV11-2 with TRBJ2-7; a possible D gene is TRBD1 (5 bases). This CDR3 spans 15 amino acids. Trimming shortened V by 4 bases and J by 0 bases, and 13 bases separated the two germline ends. Germline lookup yields CDR1 SGHAT and CDR2 FQNNGV. The CDR3 sequence is CASSSYKGHSYEQYF. DNA for the CDR3: TGTGCCAGCAGCTCTTATAAGGGGCACTCCTACGAGCAGTACTTC.

The chain carries TRBV27 and TRBJ2-6; D may be TRBD2 (5 bases). V lost 0 bases and J lost 0, with 12 bases in between. Germline values: CDR1 MNHEY, CDR2 SMNVEV (reference sequence). There are 18 residues in the CDR3. For the CDR3, the DNA is TGTGCCAGCAGTTTATCGGTCCGGACTGGCTCTGGGGCCAACGTCCTGACTTTC. Translating gives CASSLSVRTGSGANVLTF. The full variable domain, rest sourced from reference TRBV27 and TRBJ2-6, is EAQVTQNPRYLITVTGKKLTVTCSQNMNHEYMSWYRQDPGLGLRQIYYSMNVEVTDKGDVPEGYKVSRKEKRNFPLILESPSPNQTSLYFCASSLSVRTGSGANVLTFGAGSRLTVL.

This rearrangement joins TRBV7-3 to TRBJ1-2; the match to TRBD1 covers 9 bases. J gave up 1 base and V 5 bases, and 2 bases lay outside the gene matches. Germline V lookup: CDR1 SGHTA, CDR2 FQGTGA. This CDR3 spans 14 amino acids. This CDR3 is CASSPGQGNYGYTF. The CDR3, as DNA: TGTGCCAGCAGCCCGGGACAGGGTAACTATGGCTACACCTTC.

This clone was seen repeatedly, ten times or more. This rearrangement joins TRBV14 to TRBJ1-1; 7 bases are shared with TRBD1. The CDR3 has 13 amino acids. Germline V lookup: CDR1 SGHDN, CDR2 FVKESK. V was pared by 8 bases and J by 1 base, with 4 bases of the junction left unmatched. The CDR3 protein is CASSGQANTEAFF. DNA for the CDR3: TGTGCCAGCTCCGGACAGGCGAACACTGAAGCTTTCTTT.

The chain couples TRBV30 to TRBJ2-2; TRBD2 agrees at 7 bases. Trimming took 5 bases from V and 3 from J; bases not matched to a gene: 6. Per germline, CDR1 GTSNPN and CDR2 SVGIG (reference sequence). This CDR3 comprises 14 residues. The CDR3 DNA reads as TGTGCCTGGTCGCGGGAGAGATACACCGGGGAGCTGTTTTTT. Its translation: CAWSRERYTGELFF.

This chain connects TRBV2 to TRBJ1-5; D gene unclear. The CDR3 covers 12 residues. V lost 7 bases, J lost 9 bases, and 13 bases lay in between. Germline CDR1 SNHLY, CDR2 FYNNEI. The CDR3, as DNA: TGTGCCAGCAAGCCGACGGCGGGGCCCCAGCATTTT. Encoded protein: CASKPTAGPQHF.

This rearrangement joins TRBV7-2 to TRBJ2-5, with TRBD1 matching 12 bases. V lost 4 bases and J lost 5; bases outside the gene matches: 5. Germline V gene sequence: CDR1 SGHTA, CDR2 FQGNSA. The CDR3 sequence is 15 residues long. The CDR3, as DNA: TGTGCCAGCAGCTGGGGGACAGGGGGCCGGGAGACCCAGTACTTC. Its translation is CASSWGTGGRETQYF.

The CDR3 DNA is TGCGCCAGCAGCCAAGGGGTGGGATGGACTAGCGGGAGCCTAGTCCGTGGGGATGAGCAGTTCTTC. This codes for CASSQGVGWTSGSLVRGDEQFF. The chain employs TRBV4-1 and TRBJ2-1, with 13 bases lining up with TRBD2. Germline V lookup: CDR1 MGHRA, CDR2 YSYEKL. The CDR3 length is 22 residues. V was clipped by 1 base and J by 8 bases; unmatched bases: 23.

The chain links TRBV10-1 to TRBJ2-2; the match to TRBD2 covers 10 bases. Trimming at V came to 6 bases and at J to 7 bases, leaving 2 bases not matched to a gene. CDR3 size: 13 residues. Germline V CDR1 and CDR2: WNHNN, SYGVQD (reference sequence). The CDR3 DNA reads TGCGCCAGCAGAGGACTAGCGGACGGGGAGCTGTTTTTT. Translating it yields CASRGLADGELFF.

V is TRBV9 and J is TRBJ2-5; D remains ambiguous. The DNA end lines up better with TRBJ2-7; the J call may be wrong. The CDR3 has 12 residues. Germline V gene lookup returns CDR1 SGDLS and CDR2 YYNGEE. The CDR3: CASSVSWGEQYF. CDR3 coding DNA: TGTGCCAGCAGCGTCAGCTGGGGCGAGCAGTACTTC.

V is TRBV7-9 and J is TRBJ1-2; no reliable D call. Trimming took 6 bases from V and 8 from J, leaving 7 bases between them. There are 10 residues in the CDR3. Germline V gene sequence: CDR1 SEHNR, CDR2 FQNEAQ (reference sequence). Written as DNA, the CDR3 is TGTGCCAGCAGTCCGAGGGGCTACACCTTC. This codes for CASSPRGYTF. Filled out from reference TRBV7-9 and TRBJ1-2, the complete variable domain reads DTGVSQNPRHKITKRGQNVTFRCDPISEHNRLYWYRQTLGQGPEFLTYFQNEAQLEKSRLLSDRFSAERPKGSFSTLEIQRTEQGDSAMYLCASSPRGYTFGSGTRLTVV.